This T cell receptor beta chain came from a study of blood T cell repertoires in COVID-19. Overall study context: The samples span acute and convalescent COVID-19 from the United States, Italy and Spain. PBMCs, B-cell-depleted T cells, or T cells were the source of the cDNA or gDNA that made up the material.

Per the study methods: Nucleated cell counts were estimated from reference gene primer amplification. TCRdb's copy holds only in-frame clones and misses some; the assay was immunoSEQ multiplex PCR. D and trimming were read from the DNA, whereas the V and J calls and clone size are those reported in that table. The table lists approximately 140,000 clones, around nine tenths of them singletons. The CDR3 has 13 residues. Per germline, CDR1 LNHDA and CDR2 SQIVND (reference sequence). Trimming shortened V by 5 bases and J by 11 bases, and 18 bases separated the two germline ends. The gene calls are TRBV19 and TRBJ1-1; D unclear. The specimen was peripheral blood. This TCR came from a woman aged 40 to 55 with acute or convalescent COVID-19. In DNA, the CDR3 is TGTGCCAGTAGTGTTGGTTCGGGAGAGAAGGCTTTCTTT. This gives the protein CASSVGSGEKAFF.